What follows are 2 T cell receptor beta chains derived from one specimen sequenced in a study of T cell clonotyping in hematopoietic cell transplantation. The method was immunoSEQ multiplex PCR; TCRdb's version includes in-frame clones alone and lacks a portion of them. Counted here are about 69,000 clones, around 96% occurring once; the ten biggest clones make up roughly 1.7%. Time point meaning: recipient sample about 28 days before transplant, after cytoreduction. The sequencing here drew on peripheral blood mononuclear cells, taken before stem cell transplant. The receptors were sampled from a woman in her forties or fifties with acute myeloid leukemia. Some clones in this sample may be carry-over from other donors' samples.

The chain links TRBV19 to TRBJ2-7, with 7 positions matching TRBD2. The J segment lost 7 bases and the V segment lost 0 bases, leaving 9 bases of the junction unmatched. The CDR3 spans 15 residues. Germline V gene lookup returns CDR1 LNHDA and CDR2 SQIVND (reference sequence). CDR3 coding DNA: TGTGCCAGTAGTATAGATCGCGGGAGCCTTGGGGAGCAGTACTTC. Protein sequence: CASSIDRGSLGEQYF.

J is TRBJ2-2 and V is TRBV28; either TRBD1 or TRBD2 may fit D (5 bases each). Germline values: CDR1 MDHEN, CDR2 SYDVKM. The CDR3 has 18 residues. V was pared by 2 bases and J by 2 bases, with 18 bases between. CDR3 sequence (DNA): TGTGCCAGCAGTTTAAGCGGTGTATTTGGACAAAACACCGGGGAGCTGTTTTTT. Translated: CASSLSGVFGQNTGELFF.